The 29 T cell receptor beta chains listed next were all sequenced from one sample in a study of blood T cell repertoires in COVID-19. TCRdb keeps only in-frame clones here, not all; method: immunoSEQ multiplex PCR. The sample comprises fewer than 600,000 clones, around 87% of which are singletons, and approximately 1.8% rests with the top ten. The sequenced sample consisted of PBMCs or T cells enriched from blood (not recorded which). The receptors derive from a woman between 40 and 50 years old who had recovered from COVID-19.

This chain links TRBV27 with TRBJ1-4; possible D gene TRBD1, 5 bases. CDR1 and CDR2 (germline): MNHEY, SMNVEV (reference sequence). The CDR3 covers 15 residues. Trimming took 2 bases from V and 2 from J, leaving 9 bases between them. The CDR3 loop reads CASSLGTGTNEKLFF. In nucleotides, the CDR3 is TGTGCCAGCAGTTTAGGGACTGGGACTAATGAAAAACTGTTTTTT.

This chain joins TRBV6-6 and TRBJ2-1, with TRBD2 identical over 7 bases. Germline V gives CDR1 MNHNY, CDR2 SVGAGI (reference sequence). J was trimmed by 6 bases and V by 8 bases; bases with no gene match: 7. This CDR3 spans 13 amino acids. Here the CDR3 DNA reads TGTGCCAGCGTAGCGGGCCCTGGCAATGAGCAGTTCTTC. Its translation: CASVAGPGNEQFF.

This chain links TRBV5-4 with TRBJ2-7; D uncertain. Trimming took off 1 base at V and 1 base at J, with 3 bases between the two ends. The CDR3 totals 12 residues. The germline CDR1 and CDR2 sequences are SGHNT and YYREEE (reference sequence). CDR3 nucleotide sequence: TGTGCCAGCAGCTTGCCATCCTACGAGCAGTACTTC. Its translation is CASSLPSYEQYF.

The chain links TRBV6-5 to TRBJ1-4; 8 positions match TRBD1. V was clipped by 2 bases and J by 2 bases; unmatched bases: 1. This CDR3 comprises 15 residues. Germline V gives CDR1 MNHEY, CDR2 SVGAGI. The CDR3 DNA reads as TGTGCCAGCAGTTACCGACAGGGGACTAATGAAAAACTGTTTTTT. Protein sequence: CASSYRQGTNEKLFF.

The chain has TRBV18 and TRBJ1-3, with D possibly TRBD1 on 5 matching bases. The CDR3 covers 14 residues. Looked up from germline, CDR1 is KGHSH and CDR2 is LQKENI. The V end was cut by 1 base, the J end by 8 bases, with 12 bases between. CDR3 DNA sequence: TGTGCCAGCTCACCACGGGACGGAGGGGACACCATATATTTT. Translating gives CASSPRDGGDTIYF.

The gene calls are TRBV6-6 and TRBJ2-7; tentatively, D is TRBD2 (5 bases). The CDR3 spans 15 residues. CDR1 MNHNY and CDR2 SVGAGI come from the germline V gene (reference sequence). Trimming stripped 10 bases from V and 0 bases from J, with 19 bases between. CDR3 protein: CATTPGFSLSYEQYF. DNA for the CDR3: TGTGCCACCACTCCGGGATTTAGTCTCTCCTACGAGCAGTACTTC.

This clone was counted a few times. Within the sample, other DNA sequences also encode this same CDR3. The rearrangement joins TRBV19 to TRBJ1-3; D is perhaps TRBD1 (5 bases). Germline V gene sequence: CDR1 LNHDA, CDR2 SQIVND (reference sequence). This CDR3 is 14 amino acids long. V lost 3 bases and J lost 4, with 10 bases in between. The CDR3 DNA is TGTGCCAGTAGTATTCGGGGGATCGGAAACACCATATATTTT. This sequence encodes CASSIRGIGNTIYF.

V usage is TRBV5-1 and J usage is TRBJ1-6; no firm D call. The length of the CDR3 is 15 residues. V lost 0 bases to trimming and J lost 2 bases, with 6 bases between them. Germline assignment: CDR1 SGHRS and CDR2 YFSETQ. CDR3 DNA: TGCGCCAGCAGCTTGGACCCGGCCTATAATTCACCCCTCCACTTT. It specifies CASSLDPAYNSPLHF.

The rearrangement joins TRBV7-6 to TRBJ1-3; D may be TRBD1 (5 bases). Trimming removed 1 base from V and 0 bases from J, with 10 bases in between. CDR3 length: 16 residues. CDR1 SGHVS and CDR2 FNYEAQ come from the germline V gene. Here the CDR3 reads CASSLVQASSGNTIYF. For the CDR3, the DNA is TGTGCCAGCAGCTTAGTACAGGCCAGCTCTGGAAACACCATATATTTT.

V gene TRBV2 combines with J gene TRBJ2-1, with 7 bases identical to TRBD1. Germline-derived CDR1 and CDR2 are SNHLY and FYNNEI. This CDR3 has 12 residues. With 8 bases clipped from V and 7 bases from J, the junction kept 5 bases outside the gene matches. The CDR3 region is CASAGGQNEQFF. In nucleotides, the CDR3 is TGTGCCAGCGCAGGGGGACAGAATGAGCAGTTCTTC.

This chain links TRBV2 with TRBJ2-7, with 10 bases aligning to TRBD1. V gave up 8 bases and J gave up 3 bases; unmatched junction bases: 4. The CDR3 runs to 13 residues. Germline V gene lookup returns CDR1 SNHLY and CDR2 FYNNEI. CDR3 nucleotide sequence: TGTGCCAGCGGGGGACAGGGGAGCTACGAGCAGTACTTC. It yields the protein CASGGQGSYEQYF.

V usage is TRBV3-1 (or the pseudogene TRBV3-2) and J usage is TRBJ2-5; TRBD2 aligns across 14 bases. The V segment lost 1 base and the J segment 6 bases; nucleotides outside the gene matches: 4. The CDR3 contains 16 residues. Germline V CDR1 and CDR2: LGHDT, YNNKEL (reference sequence). CDR3 sequence reads: CASSQAGTSGRKTQYF. CDR3 DNA sequence: TGTGCCAGCAGCCAAGCCGGGACTAGCGGGAGAAAGACCCAGTACTTC.

The rearrangement links TRBV7-9 to TRBJ2-7; 10 bases agree with TRBD2. V was clipped by 11 bases and J by 3 bases; unmatched bases: 16. This CDR3 is 16 amino acids long. Looked up from germline, CDR1 is SEHNR and CDR2 is FQNEAQ (reference sequence). The DNA for the CDR3 is TGTGCCGTTAATAGGGTAACTAGCGGGAACCTCTACGAGCAGTACTTC. As protein: CAVNRVTSGNLYEQYF.

This chain joins TRBV7-9 and TRBJ2-1; 9 bases match TRBD2. The CDR3 consists of 15 residues. V lost 5 bases to trimming and J lost 7 bases; unmatched junction nucleotides: 9. CDR1 SEHNR and CDR2 FQNEAQ come from the germline V gene (reference sequence). The CDR3 here is CASSHEAGGRNEQFF. As DNA, the CDR3 is TGTGCCAGCAGCCATGAAGCGGGAGGAAGGAATGAGCAGTTCTTC. Supplemented by reference TRBV7-9 and TRBJ2-1, the full variable domain reads DTGVSQNPRHKITKRGQNVTFRCDPISEHNRLYWYRQTLGQGPEFLTYFQNEAQLEKSRLLSDRFSAERPKGSFSTLEIQRTEQGDSAMYLCASSHEAGGRNEQFFGPGTRLTVL.

The chain has TRBV9 and TRBJ1-2, with 10 bases aligning to TRBD1. Germline V gives CDR1 SGDLS, CDR2 YYNGEE. The V gene end was trimmed by 0 bases and the J gene end by 4 bases; junction bases not matched to a gene: 9. The CDR3 spans 17 residues. The CDR3 sequence: CASSVDLRQGAFYGYTF. The CDR3 DNA sequence: TGTGCCAGCAGCGTAGATCTTAGACAGGGGGCATTCTATGGCTACACCTTC.

In DNA form, the CDR3 reads TGTGCCAGCAGCTATAGCGGGGCTTCCTACAATGAGCAGTTCTTC. Translated, it gives CASSYSGASYNEQFF. This chain connects TRBV7-2 to TRBJ2-1, with 8 positions matching TRBD2. Germline lookup yields CDR1 SGHTA and CDR2 FQGNSA. This CDR3 has 15 residues. The ends lost 4 bases at V and 1 base at J; junction bases unmatched: 3.

The rearrangement joins TRBV10-3 to TRBJ1-2; possibly TRBD1 for D (5 bases). The CDR3 sequence is 13 residues long. Germline V CDR1 and CDR2: ENHRY, SYGVKD. The V and J ends lost 7 bases and 1 base respectively, with 10 bases between them. Here the CDR3 DNA reads TGTGCCATCACCTCAGGGTTTAACTATGGCTACACCTTC. Translated, it gives CAITSGFNYGYTF.

On this clone itself: An end of the junction does not agree with germline; a read error may underlie this. The gene calls are TRBV6-5 and TRBJ1-6, with D perhaps matching TRBD1 (5 bases). This CDR3 region has 12 residues. Germline values: CDR1 MNHEY, CDR2 SVGAGI. CDR3 bases: TGTGCCAGCAGTTTCAGGGATTCGCCCCTCCACTTT. This encodes CASSFRDSPLHF.

V is TRBV12-5 and J is TRBJ2-3; TRBD1 agrees at 8 bases. The junction had 4 bases not matched to a gene; V was cut back by 0 bases and J by 2 bases. The germline V gene has CDR1 LGHNT and CDR2 FRNRAP. This CDR3 has 16 residues. CDR3 in DNA: TGTGCTAGTGGTTTGGTACGGACAGGGAACACAGATACGCAGTATTTT. It codes for CASGLVRTGNTDTQYF.

The chain joins TRBV6-2 or TRBV6-3 to TRBJ1-5; the match to TRBD1 covers 7 bases. V was pared by 5 bases and J by 15 bases, with 7 bases of the junction left unmatched. CDR1 MNHEY and CDR2 SVGEGT come from the germline V gene. This CDR3 has 11 amino acids. CDR3 bases: TGTGCCAGCAGTGGACAGGCCGTCCGGCATTTT. The encoded protein is CASSGQAVRHF.

This clone was seen only once. The chain carries TRBV19 and TRBJ1-5; perhaps TRBD1 as D (6 bases). The V gene lost 6 bases and the J gene lost 0 bases, with 15 bases spanning the gap. This CDR3 has 16 residues. Germline V gene sequence: CDR1 LNHDA, CDR2 SQIVND (reference sequence). The CDR3 DNA follows: TGTGCCAGTAGCACCCTTGACAGGTTTAGCAATCAGCCCCAGCATTTT. It is translated as CASSTLDRFSNQPQHF.

The rearrangement joins TRBV10-1 to TRBJ1-1; no definite D call. V lost 7 bases to trimming and J lost 1 base, with 7 bases between them. The CDR3 loop spans 12 amino acids. Germline V CDR1 and CDR2: WNHNN, SYGVQD (reference sequence). CDR3 DNA sequence: TGCGCCAGCAACTCAGGGAACACTGAAGCTTTCTTT. As protein: CASNSGNTEAFF.

V is TRBV6-1 and J is TRBJ1-2; 9 positions agree with TRBD1. The V and J ends lost 3 bases and 2 bases, in that order; junction bases with no gene match: 7. The CDR3 sequence is 16 residues long. CDR1 and CDR2 from the germline V gene are MNHNS and SASEGT. CDR3 residues: CASSETFGTGNYGYTF. As DNA, the CDR3 is TGTGCCAGCAGTGAGACCTTCGGGACAGGGAACTATGGCTACACCTTC.

The chain employs TRBV11-2 and TRBJ1-6, with 11 bases identical to TRBD1. CDR3 size: 14 residues. Germline V gene lookup returns CDR1 SGHAT and CDR2 FQNNGV. Losses at the gene ends were 5 bases for V and 9 bases for J; bases not matched to a gene: 3. The CDR3 loop is CASSTGQGASPLHF. The CDR3 DNA is TGTGCCAGCAGCACCGGACAGGGGGCTTCACCCCTCCACTTT.

This CDR3 is CATASGKEKLFF. The CDR3 nucleotides read TGTGCCACAGCGTCGGGTAAAGAAAAACTGTTTTTT. This rearrangement joins TRBV5-8 to TRBJ1-4; D unresolved. This CDR3 has 12 amino acids. Deletions cut 9 bases from V and 8 bases from J, with 14 bases between. Germline V gene lookup returns CDR1 SGHTS and CDR2 YDEGEE.

The chain combines TRBV6-2 or TRBV6-3 with TRBJ2-1; 7 positions agree with TRBD1. Germline assignment: CDR1 MNHEY and CDR2 SVGEGT. There are 15 residues in the CDR3. The V and J ends lost 5 bases and 9 bases, in that order; junction bases with no gene match: 13. The chain's CDR3 is CASSRGQVRFGEQFF. CDR3 nucleotides: TGTGCCAGCAGTCGAGGACAGGTGAGGTTCGGTGAGCAGTTCTTC.

The chain combines TRBV7-2 with TRBJ1-4; TRBD1 might be the D (5 bases). Germline CDR1 is SGHTA and CDR2 is FQGNSA. This CDR3 has 14 amino acids. The V and J ends lost 5 bases and 6 bases respectively, with 13 bases between them. CDR3 DNA: TGTGCCAGCAGCCCCGGACATTTAGATGAAAAACTGTTTTTT. Translation: CASSPGHLDEKLFF.

This chain connects TRBV20-1 to TRBJ1-2; possible D gene TRBD1, 5 bases. CDR3 length: 13 amino acids. V lost 3 bases to trimming and J lost 7 bases, with 15 bases between them. Germline CDR1 reads DFQATT; CDR2 reads SNEGSKA (reference sequence). CDR3 region: CSASSGGERGYTF. The CDR3 DNA sequence: TGCAGTGCTAGTTCCGGGGGGGAGCGTGGCTACACCTTC.

The chain recombines TRBV19 with TRBJ2-5; the match to TRBD1 covers 9 bases. The trim removed 4 bases at V and 5 bases at J, leaving 2 bases unmatched. Germline values: CDR1 LNHDA, CDR2 SQIVND (reference sequence). The CDR3 covers 13 residues. CDR3 sequence (DNA): TGTGCCAGTAGTACACAGGGGGCTGAGACCCAGTACTTC. Translating gives CASSTQGAETQYF.